The clone carrying this T cell receptor (beta chain) was counted ten times or more. The data were obtained in a study of molecular identifiers for immune sequencing clone quantification. Input for naive CD8 libraries was roughly 19,000 to 1,000,000 sorted cells; the RNA fraction used was 10%, 30% or 50%. TCRdb fed the PCR reads into MiXCR, producing one record per CDR3 protein. This table has more than 300,000 distinct CDR3 sequences, about 21% appearing once. Germline CDR1 SNHLY, CDR2 FYNNEI. This CDR3 is 14 amino acids long. V shed 2 bases and J shed 7 bases, with 12 bases lying between them. The chain joins TRBV2 to TRBJ2-1; D is unclear. The clonotype comes from a human donor in good health. Some libraries in this study had Jurkat cell RNA spiked in. Input material: naive CD8+ T cells from blood, with Jurkat cell RNA spiked in. Subset noted: FACS-sorted CD8+CD4-CCR7+CD45RA+ naive T cells. The CDR3 loop is CASSEQNKENEQFF. The CDR3 nucleotides read TGTGCCAGCAGTGAACAGAACAAAGAGAATGAGCAGTTCTTC.